The next 30 T cell receptor beta chains were all read from a single sample in a study of CD8 T cells in ankylosing spondylitis. Study-wide points: Apparently characteristic of ankylosing spondylitis blood was a TCR beta motif (about eight highly homologous variants).

TCRdb ran MiXCR on the 5' RACE reads and lists one entry per CDR3 protein. The sample comprises around 770,000 distinct CDR3 sequences, 15% to 20% of which are singletons, and around 19% rests with the top ten. These receptors have no known antigen. Specimen: blood, either unsorted or a sorted T cell fraction (not recorded which). These receptors originate from a male donor with ankylosing spondylitis.

This clonotype was detected a few times. This rearrangement joins TRBV2 to TRBJ2-2; TRBD2 is a possible D gene (5 bases). The CDR3 is 12 amino acids. Germline V gene sequence: CDR1 SNHLY, CDR2 FYNNEI. Trimming removed 7 bases at V and 8 bases at J, with 11 bases between. This chain's CDR3 is CASKGVAGELFF. In nucleotides, the CDR3 is TGTGCCAGCAAGGGAGTTGCGGGGGAGCTGTTTTTT.

This clonotype was counted only a few times. The chain links TRBV12-3 or TRBV12-4 to TRBJ1-2; D possibly corresponds to TRBD1 (5 bases). V lost 5 bases to trimming and J lost 8 bases, with 21 bases between them. The CDR3 covers 15 residues. CDR3 coding DNA: TGTGCCAGCAGTCATACAGGAGACCCAACTTGGGGCTACACCTTC. Translated: CASSHTGDPTWGYTF.

This clonotype was seen more than once but under ten times. The V call is TRBV4-1, the J call TRBJ1-5, with a weak D call TRBD1 (5 bases). This CDR3 has 16 residues. Trimming left V 1 base short and J 2 bases short, with 12 bases between. CDR1 is MGHRA and CDR2 is YSYEKL in the germline V gene. The CDR3 here is CASSQAHGGGNQPQHF. The CDR3 DNA follows: TGCGCCAGCAGCCAAGCCCACGGGGGAGGCAATCAGCCCCAGCATTTT.

This rearrangement joins TRBV20-1 to TRBJ1-5; TRBD1 matches 8 bases. From germline, CDR1 is DFQATT and CDR2 SNEGSKA (reference sequence). The CDR3 sequence is 14 residues long. With 6 bases clipped from V and 2 bases from J, the junction kept 6 bases outside the gene matches. The CDR3 loop reads CSALDRDGNQPQHF. As DNA, the CDR3 is TGCAGTGCCCTGGACAGGGATGGCAATCAGCCCCAGCATTTT.

The sample holds a few counts of this clonotype. The rearrangement links TRBV4-1 to TRBJ1-1; 9 bases are shared with TRBD1. The germline CDR1 and CDR2 sequences are MGHRA and YSYEKL. CDR3 length: 16 residues. After removal of 4 bases from V and 0 bases from J, the junction contained 6 bases not matched to a gene. CDR3 sequence (DNA): TGCGCCAGCAGCCCGACCGGGACAGGGATGAACACTGAAGCTTTCTTT. Encoded protein: CASSPTGTGMNTEAFF.

This clonotype was recorded a few times. This rearrangement joins TRBV4-2 to TRBJ2-1; 7 positions agree with TRBD2. CDR1 LGHNA and CDR2 YNFKEQ come from the germline V gene. The CDR3 loop spans 15 amino acids. The V gene end was trimmed by 1 base and the J gene end by 2 bases; junction bases not matched to a gene: 2. The DNA for the CDR3 is TGTGCCAGCAGCCAAGCGGGGGGAGCCTACAATGAGCAGTTCTTC. It translates to CASSQAGGAYNEQFF.

The chain has TRBV10-3 and TRBJ2-1; tentatively, D is TRBD2 (5 bases). The V end lost 8 bases, the J end lost 4 bases, and 15 bases lay between the germline ends. The CDR3 covers 14 residues. Germline CDR1 ENHRY, CDR2 SYGVKD. The CDR3 protein is CAISAAAHYNEQFF. CDR3 in DNA: TGTGCCATCTCCGCAGCGGCCCATTACAATGAGCAGTTCTTC.

The chain recombines TRBV10-3 with TRBJ2-7; D is uncertain. V was clipped by 0 bases and J by 4 bases, with 7 bases between them. CDR3 length: 13 residues. CDR1 is ENHRY and CDR2 is SYGVKD in the germline V gene. CDR3 bases: TGTGCCATCAGTGAGTCGAGCAGATACGAGCAGTACTTC. Translated: CAISESSRYEQYF.

The V call is TRBV28, the J call TRBJ1-3; D is undetermined. This CDR3 spans 14 amino acids. The V end lost 5 bases, the J end lost 2 bases, and 10 bases lay between the germline ends. Germline loops: CDR1 MDHEN, CDR2 SYDVKM. The CDR3 is CASSTVATGNTIYF. In DNA form, the CDR3 reads TGTGCCAGCAGTACGGTCGCCACTGGAAACACCATATATTTT.

This clonotype was seen only a few times. The V and J genes are TRBV5-1 and TRBJ2-3, with TRBD1 as a possible D gene (6 bases). Trimming took off 5 bases at V and 1 base at J, with 23 bases between the two ends. The CDR3 contains 18 residues. Germline-derived CDR1 and CDR2 are SGHRS and YFSETQ. The CDR3 loop is CASSFLLRDNLGTDTQYF. The CDR3 region has the DNA TGCGCCAGCAGTTTCCTCCTAAGGGACAATCTGGGCACAGATACGCAGTATTTT.

This clonotype was counted many times. The chain has TRBV10-3 and TRBJ2-2, with D hard to call. The CDR3 is made up of 16 amino acids. With 3 bases removed from V and 0 bases from J, the gap between germline ends came to 11 bases. CDR1 and CDR2 (germline): ENHRY, SYGVKD. The CDR3 nucleotides read TGTGCCATCAGTGAATACGGAGTGGCGAACACCGGGGAGCTGTTTTTT. Protein sequence: CAISEYGVANTGELFF.

This clonotype was detected a few times. The rearrangement joins TRBV5-1 to TRBJ2-3, with 11 nucleotides matching TRBD2. J gave up 5 bases and V 7 bases, and 9 bases lay outside the gene matches. Germline V gene sequence: CDR1 SGHRS, CDR2 YFSETQ. This CDR3 comprises 15 residues. The CDR3 nucleotides are TGCGCCAGCGGCATAGCGGGAGGGCTTGGAGATACGCAGTATTTT. This encodes CASGIAGGLGDTQYF.

V gene TRBV7-2 combines with J gene TRBJ2-5; tentative D call: TRBD1 (6 bases). The CDR3 loop spans 13 amino acids. Germline V gene data show CDR1 as SGHTA and CDR2 as FQGNSA. V was shortened by 5 bases and J by 4 bases, with 11 bases between the two germline ends. The CDR3 is CASSAGAGETQYF. Here the CDR3 DNA reads TGTGCCAGCAGCGCAGGGGCTGGAGAGACCCAGTACTTC.

This clonotype came up a few times. The CDR3 region is CSASLQGALGANVLTF. The CDR3 DNA is TGCAGTGCTAGCCTTCAGGGGGCTTTGGGGGCCAACGTCCTGACTTTC. The chain uses TRBV20-1 and TRBJ2-6; 8 nucleotides align to TRBD1. The CDR3 contains 16 residues. Germline CDR1 DFQATT, CDR2 SNEGSKA (reference sequence). The V and J ends lost 3 bases and 4 bases, in that order; junction bases with no gene match: 8.

V and J are TRBV5-1 and TRBJ2-7; 9 bases are shared with TRBD1. V gave up 3 bases and J gave up 5 bases; unmatched junction bases: 9. Per the germline V gene, CDR1 is SGHRS and CDR2 is YFSETQ. The CDR3 loop spans 15 amino acids. The CDR3 loop is CASSSGNTGGDEQYF. The CDR3, as DNA: TGCGCCAGCAGCTCAGGAAATACAGGGGGCGACGAGCAGTACTTC.

This clonotype occurred a few times. The genes are TRBV6-1 and TRBJ2-1; 10 bases map to TRBD2. This CDR3 is 13 amino acids long. Germline V gene sequence: CDR1 MNHNS, CDR2 SASEGT. V lost 10 bases and J lost 5; bases outside the gene matches: 5. CDR3 nucleotides: TGTGCCATCCGGACTAGCGGAAACAATGAGCAGTTCTTC. Translated, it gives CAIRTSGNNEQFF.

The V and J genes are TRBV20-1 and TRBJ2-1; D is perhaps TRBD1 (6 bases). Trimming cost V 5 bases and J 2 bases, with 28 bases left between them. CDR3 length: 19 amino acids. Germline V gene sequence: CDR1 DFQATT, CDR2 SNEGSKA (reference sequence). The CDR3 nucleotides are TGCAGTGCTTCGTTGAGCGGCTCATCGACAGGCCGGACCTACAATGAGCAGTTCTTC. It is translated as CSASLSGSSTGRTYNEQFF.

V is TRBV20-1 and J is TRBJ2-1, with 11 bases lining up with TRBD2. The CDR3 sequence is 15 residues long. Per germline, CDR1 DFQATT and CDR2 SNEGSKA (reference sequence). The ends lost 0 bases at V and 2 bases at J; junction bases unmatched: 0. As DNA, the CDR3 is TGCAGTGCTAGAGATAGCGGGAGGGCCTACAATGAGCAGTTCTTC. Residues: CSARDSGRAYNEQFF.

The chain joins TRBV11-2 to TRBJ2-7; weak D call: TRBD1 (5 bases). Trimming cost V 0 bases and J 3 bases, with 9 bases left between them. Per germline, CDR1 SGHAT and CDR2 FQNNGV. This CDR3 is built from 14 residues. CDR3 coding DNA: TGTGCCAGCAGCTTAGAGGCCAGGGACTACGAGCAGTACTTC. Amino acid sequence: CASSLEARDYEQYF.

This clonotype has more than one count but fewer than ten. The rearrangement uses TRBV5-5 and TRBJ1-1; the D gene is possibly TRBD1 (6 bases). This CDR3 is 15 amino acids long. Germline V gene data show CDR1 as SGHKS and CDR2 as YYEKEE (reference sequence). The ends were cut back, 2 bases at V and 0 bases at J, with 11 bases in the middle. DNA of the CDR3: TGTGCCAGCAGCTTCACTGACAGGCTGAACACTGAAGCTTTCTTT. It codes for CASSFTDRLNTEAFF.

The V and J genes are TRBV3-1 and TRBJ1-2, with D perhaps matching TRBD1 (6 bases). The CDR3 extends over 14 amino acids. Germline V gene sequence: CDR1 LGHDT, CDR2 YNNKEL (reference sequence). V was pared by 0 bases and J by 4 bases, with 9 bases between. This CDR3 reads CASSQERGFYGYTF. In nucleotides, the CDR3 is TGTGCCAGCAGCCAAGAGAGGGGGTTCTATGGCTACACCTTC.

The V gene is TRBV5-1, the J gene TRBJ2-7; a weak D match, TRBD1 (5 bases). With 2 bases removed from V and 3 bases from J, the gap between germline ends came to 12 bases. Looked up from germline, CDR1 is SGHRS and CDR2 is YFSETQ. This CDR3 region has 14 residues. This CDR3 is CASSFYAGNYEQYF. CDR3 nucleotides: TGCGCCAGCAGCTTCTACGCAGGGAACTACGAGCAGTACTTC.

This clonotype appeared a few times. The chain joins TRBV5-1 to TRBJ1-1; D uncertain. The CDR3 length is 15 residues. Germline values: CDR1 SGHRS, CDR2 YFSETQ. Deletions cut 1 base from V and 1 base from J, with 11 bases between. The CDR3 DNA reads as TGCGCCAGCAGCTTGTGGGCAGACGAGAACACTGAAGCTTTCTTT. This translates into CASSLWADENTEAFF.

The sample holds a few counts of this clonotype. This chain links TRBV11-2 with TRBJ1-2; the match to TRBD1 covers 9 bases. The CDR3 has 15 residues. Germline V gene lookup returns CDR1 SGHAT and CDR2 FQNNGV. The V and J ends lost 3 bases and 4 bases, in that order; junction bases with no gene match: 6. CDR3 residues: CASSLTGGGVYGYTF. The CDR3 region has the DNA TGTGCCAGCAGCTTGACAGGGGGGGGAGTCTATGGCTACACCTTC.

This clonotype was observed a handful of times. Here the CDR3 reads CASSYGLAGGQETQYF. CDR3 nucleotides: TGTGCCAGCAGCTACGGACTAGCGGGGGGACAAGAGACCCAGTACTTC. The chain is built from TRBV7-6 and TRBJ2-5, with 14 nucleotides matching TRBD2. The V gene end was trimmed by 4 bases and the J gene end by 2 bases; junction bases not matched to a gene: 3. Germline V CDR1 and CDR2: SGHVS, FNYEAQ. The CDR3 totals 16 residues.

This chain joins TRBV5-1 and TRBJ1-3; D not resolved. Germline V lookup: CDR1 SGHRS, CDR2 YFSETQ. The CDR3 has 15 amino acids. V was cut by 0 bases and J by 0 bases, with 7 bases left in between. CDR3 sequence (DNA): TGCGCCAGCAGCTTGGACGGTAACTCTGGAAACACCATATATTTT. It encodes CASSLDGNSGNTIYF. The variable domain in full, completed from reference TRBV5-1 and TRBJ1-3, reads KAGVTQTPRYLIKTRGQQVTLSCSPISGHRSVSWYQQTPGQGLQFLFEYFSETQRNKGNFPGRFSGRQFSNSRSEMNVSTLELGDSALYLCASSLDGNSGNTIYFGEGSWLTVV.

In its sample, this clonotype was seen a few times. CDR3 coding DNA: TGTGCCAGCGGATCCTCCCCGACCCGGGAGCTGTTTTTT. Amino acid sequence: CASGSSPTRELFF. This chain connects TRBV6-1 to TRBJ2-2; D is uncertain. Between the trimmed V and J ends, which lost 8 bases and 9 bases, there was a span of 16 bases. This CDR3 has 13 amino acids. Per germline, CDR1 MNHNS and CDR2 SASEGT.

This clonotype was seen more than once but under ten times. V gene TRBV6-1 combines with J gene TRBJ2-1, with TRBD2 identical over 10 bases. The junction had 5 bases not matched to a gene; V was cut back by 5 bases and J by 4 bases. The CDR3 length is 15 residues. CDR1 and CDR2 from the germline V gene are MNHNS and SASEGT. The CDR3 sequence: CASSMTSGRYNEQFF. The CDR3 coding sequence is TGTGCCAGCAGTATGACTAGCGGGCGGTACAATGAGCAGTTCTTC.

The sample holds many counts of this clonotype. The CDR3 DNA is TGTGCCAGCAGTTACGGGGACAGGGGGTACAACATGAACACTGAAGCTTTCTTT. This codes for CASSYGDRGYNMNTEAFF. J is TRBJ1-1 and V is TRBV6-5; 11 bases fit TRBD1. Unmatched junction bases numbered 8, after V lost 2 bases and J lost 0 bases. Germline CDR1 reads MNHEY; CDR2 reads SVGAGI. The CDR3 extends over 18 amino acids.

This clonotype was counted between two and nine times. The gene calls are TRBV24-1 and TRBJ2-2; no definite D call. Germline CDR1 is KGHDR and CDR2 is SFDVKD. CDR3 length: 16 amino acids. The V gene lost 5 bases and the J gene lost 1 base, with 13 bases spanning the gap. The CDR3 loop reads CATSASGGGNTGELFF. Written as DNA, the CDR3 is TGTGCCACCAGTGCATCCGGTGGCGGGAACACCGGGGAGCTGTTTTTT.